This T cell receptor (beta chain) is drawn from a study of blood T cell repertoires in COVID-19. Repertoires were generated with immunoSEQ multiplex PCR, while TCRdb's copy carries only in-frame clones and drops some. The sample includes 100,000 or so clones, 85% of them seen just once. V lost 0 bases to trimming and J lost 13 bases; unmatched junction nucleotides: 25. This CDR3 is built from 19 residues. Germline lookup yields CDR1 SGDLS and CDR2 YYNGEE. The V call is TRBV9, the J call TRBJ2-1; TRBD2 matches 7 bases. The source of this sequence is a man over 45 with active or convalescent COVID-19. Material for sequencing was peripheral blood. The chain's CDR3 is CASSVGPSGPRTSSADQFF. The CDR3, as DNA: TGTGCCAGCAGCGTAGGGCCCTCGGGGCCCCGGACTAGTAGCGCGGATCAGTTCTTC.